One and the same sample provided the 29 T cell receptor beta chains below, sequenced in a study of beta chain features in type 1 diabetes. Of the isolated RNA, all was reverse transcribed, and so the sequenced material was expressed TCRB transcripts. Data came from immunoSEQ multiplex PCR; TCRdb stores just in-frame clones and leaves some out. The sample has about 320,000 clones; approximately 14% are singletons. Sequencing input: central memory CD4+ T cells from blood. Receptor source: a man in his thirties or forties in good health.

As for this clone: The junction departs from the called germline gene at one end, perhaps through a read error. This chain connects TRBV7-9 to TRBJ2-2; D is unresolved. The germline V gene encodes CDR1 SEHNR and CDR2 FQNEAQ (reference sequence). The CDR3 extends over 16 amino acids. The CDR3 sequence is CASSQFQGSNTGELFF. CDR3 DNA sequence: TGCGCCAGCAGCCAGTTCCAAGGATCGAACACCGGGGAGCTGTTTTTT.

The chain recombines TRBV7-7 with TRBJ2-1, with 7 bases aligning to TRBD2. The ends lost 6 bases at V and 10 bases at J; junction bases unmatched: 6. The CDR3 consists of 12 residues. Germline V lookup: CDR1 SSHAT, CDR2 FNYEAQ (reference sequence). The CDR3: CASSSGLGEQFF. CDR3 nucleotide sequence: TGTGCCAGCAGTTCCGGACTAGGCGAGCAGTTCTTC.

This clone occurred a few times. The rearrangement uses TRBV19 and TRBJ2-5, with 8 bases lining up with TRBD2. CDR3 size: 14 residues. Trimming at V came to 6 bases and at J to 4 bases, leaving 7 bases not matched to a gene. CDR1 LNHDA and CDR2 SQIVND come from the germline V gene (reference sequence). The CDR3 protein is CASRGTSLGETQYF. The CDR3 DNA reads as TGTGCCAGTAGGGGGACTAGTTTGGGAGAGACCCAGTACTTC.

The chain combines TRBV2 with TRBJ1-1, with 7 bases identical to TRBD1. This CDR3 has 12 residues. V trimming: 6 bases; J trimming: 11 bases; junction bases outside the gene matches: 9. Germline CDR1 reads SNHLY; CDR2 reads FYNNEI. The CDR3 is CASRVLTGMAFF. The CDR3 bases are TGTGCCAGCAGGGTATTGACAGGGATGGCTTTCTTT.

Concerning this clone itself: This specimen includes other DNA sequences encoding the same CDR3. The chain couples TRBV19 to TRBJ1-5; 7 nucleotides match TRBD1. The ends lost 5 bases at V and 0 bases at J; junction bases unmatched: 4. The CDR3 totals 15 residues. Germline V CDR1 and CDR2: LNHDA, SQIVND (reference sequence). The CDR3 nucleotides read TGTGCCAGTAGTCCGGGACAGCTTAGCAATCAGCCCCAGCATTTT. It is translated as CASSPGQLSNQPQHF.

In its sample, this clone was seen a few times. The chain carries TRBV2 and TRBJ2-3, with 8 bases matching TRBD2. Per the germline V gene, CDR1 is SNHLY and CDR2 is FYNNEI. The ends lost 10 bases at V and 1 base at J; junction bases unmatched: 7. The CDR3 spans 14 residues. CDR3 in DNA: TGTGCCATCTCCGGGACTAGAGGCACAGATACGCAGTATTTT. It codes for CAISGTRGTDTQYF.

This clone was picked up a small number of times. The rearrangement uses TRBV7-7 and TRBJ2-5, with D perhaps matching TRBD2 (5 bases). V lost 6 bases, J lost 7 bases, and 12 bases lay in between. Germline CDR1 reads SSHAT; CDR2 reads FNYEAQ (reference sequence). The CDR3 is 12 residues long. CDR3 DNA sequence: TGTGCCAGCAGTGAAGCCGCGGGGACCCAGTACTTC. It is translated as CASSEAAGTQYF.

This chain joins TRBV5-1 and TRBJ2-7; D is ambiguous. The V end was cut by 0 bases, the J end by 3 bases, with 10 bases between. This CDR3 contains 14 residues. Looked up from germline, CDR1 is SGHRS and CDR2 is YFSETQ. CDR3: CASSLVSLDYEQYF. DNA for the CDR3: TGCGCCAGCAGCTTGGTGTCGCTAGACTACGAGCAGTACTTC.

There are a few counts of this clone. The identical CDR3 is also encoded by other nucleotide sequences in the sample. This rearrangement joins TRBV18 to TRBJ2-7, with TRBD2 identical over 7 bases. This CDR3 comprises 13 residues. The V gene's germline CDR1 is KGHSH and CDR2 LQKENI. V trimming: 3 bases; J trimming: 3 bases; junction bases outside the gene matches: 2. The CDR3 spells CASSPGGIYEQYV. CDR3 coding DNA: TGTGCCAGCTCACCGGGAGGGATCTACGAGCAGTACGTC.

The rearrangement links TRBV15 to TRBJ2-5; tentative D call: TRBD2 (5 bases). Germline CDR1 LNHNV, CDR2 YYDKDF (reference sequence). Trimming cost V 5 bases and J 1 base, with 5 bases left between them. The length of the CDR3 is 12 residues. CDR3 sequence: CATSGGQETQYF. For the CDR3, the DNA is TGTGCCACCAGCGGAGGCCAAGAGACCCAGTACTTC.

This clone showed up just a few times. The chain has TRBV6-6 and TRBJ1-1, with D uncertain. The germline V gene encodes CDR1 MNHNY and CDR2 SVGAGI (reference sequence). The CDR3 contains 11 residues. Trimming took 5 bases from V and 10 from J, leaving 11 bases between them. The CDR3 nucleotides read TGTGCCAGCAGTGAAAACCGGGGAGCTTTCTTT. The encoded protein is CASSENRGAFF.

This clone appeared a few times. V gene TRBV7-2 combines with J gene TRBJ2-1; D is ambiguous. CDR1 is SGHTA, CDR2 FQGNSA, per germline. CDR3 length: 12 amino acids. V shed 2 bases and J shed 7 bases, with 6 bases lying between them. The CDR3, as DNA: TGTGCCAGCAGCTTATCCCGAAATGAGCAGTTCTTC. Protein: CASSLSRNEQFF.

V gene TRBV10-2 combines with J gene TRBJ2-7; unclear D gene. From germline, CDR1 is WSHSY and CDR2 SAAADI. There are 11 residues in the CDR3. The V end was cut by 8 bases, the J end by 3 bases, with 8 bases between. The CDR3 region is CASSANYEQYF. The CDR3 bases are TGCGCCAGCTCAGCCAACTACGAGCAGTACTTC.

This clone appeared a few times. This rearrangement joins TRBV7-8 to TRBJ2-1, with D hard to call. CDR3 length: 18 residues. Trimming left V 4 bases short and J 5 bases short, with 24 bases between. Germline V CDR1 and CDR2: SGHVS, FQNEAQ. Here the CDR3 reads CASSSRRLGGGLDNEQFF. The DNA for the CDR3 is TGTGCCAGCAGCTCAAGGCGGCTAGGCGGTGGTCTGGACAATGAGCAGTTCTTC.

This clone was seen a handful of times. The J gene is TRBJ1-2, the V gene TRBV7-9; D uncertain. The CDR3 loop spans 15 amino acids. CDR1 is SEHNR, CDR2 FQNEAQ, per germline (reference sequence). V lost 1 base and J lost 0, with 9 bases in between. CDR3 region: CASSLGGDPNYGYTF. CDR3 sequence (DNA): TGTGCCAGCAGCTTAGGCGGGGATCCTAACTATGGCTACACCTTC.

The chain links TRBV7-3 to TRBJ1-2; D gene uncertain. Per the germline V gene, CDR1 is SGHTA and CDR2 is FQGTGA. The CDR3 sequence is 13 residues long. Trimming took off 5 bases at V and 2 bases at J, with 9 bases between the two ends. CDR3 in DNA: TGTGCCAGCAGCCACGACGCCAACTATGGCTACACCTTC. It yields the protein CASSHDANYGYTF.

The sample holds a few counts of this clone. The chain has TRBV5-4 and TRBJ2-2, with 9 bases matching TRBD2. The V segment lost 3 bases and the J segment 7 bases; nucleotides outside the gene matches: 13. CDR1 is SGHNT, CDR2 YYREEE, per germline (reference sequence). The CDR3 length is 17 residues. CDR3 bases: TGTGCCAGCAGCTCCCTTCGTAGCGGGAGCGCAGTCGGGGAGCTGTTTTTT. Translating it yields CASSSLRSGSAVGELFF.

The chain combines TRBV5-1 with TRBJ2-2, with no clear D. The V gene's germline CDR1 is SGHRS and CDR2 YFSETQ. The V gene lost 4 bases and the J gene lost 4 bases, with 20 bases spanning the gap. The CDR3 length is 17 residues. The CDR3: CASSVVSRIMGTGELFF. In DNA form, the CDR3 reads TGCGCCAGCAGCGTGGTGAGTCGTATAATGGGCACCGGGGAGCTGTTTTTT.

In its sample, this clone was seen many times. The chain employs TRBV7-2 and TRBJ1-2, with unresolved D. The CDR3 runs 13 residues. CDR1 and CDR2 (germline): SGHTA, FQGNSA. V was clipped by 3 bases and J by 8 bases, with 13 bases between them. DNA for the CDR3: TGTGCCAGCAGCTTCGACGGACCGGGCGGCTACACCTTC. Its protein is CASSFDGPGGYTF.

There are a few counts of this clone. The chain employs TRBV7-9 and TRBJ1-2, with TRBD1 matching over 7 bases. V lost 0 bases to trimming and J lost 6 bases; unmatched junction nucleotides: 4. This CDR3 comprises 14 residues. The V gene's germline CDR1 is SEHNR and CDR2 FQNEAQ (reference sequence). CDR3 sequence: CASSLAGGVDGYTF. For the CDR3, the DNA is TGTGCCAGCAGCTTAGCAGGGGGCGTGGATGGCTACACCTTC. The full variable domain, rest sourced from reference TRBV7-9 and TRBJ1-2, is DTGVSQNPRHKITKRGQNVTFRCDPISEHNRLYWYRQTLGQGPEFLTYFQNEAQLEKSRLLSDRFSAERPKGSFSTLEIQRTEQGDSAMYLCASSLAGGVDGYTFGSGTRLTVV.

This chain connects TRBV5-4 to TRBJ2-7; the match to TRBD2 covers 12 bases. Trimming took 5 bases from V and 0 from J; bases not matched to a gene: 0. CDR1 is SGHNT and CDR2 is YYREEE in the germline V gene (reference sequence). The CDR3 is 14 amino acids. CDR3 sequence (DNA): TGTGCCAGCAGGACTAGCGGGAGCTCCTACGAGCAGTACGTC. Protein product: CASRTSGSSYEQYV.

This clone was detected only a few times. The chain joins TRBV7-7 to TRBJ2-5, with a weak D call TRBD1 (5 bases). CDR1 is SSHAT, CDR2 FNYEAQ, per germline (reference sequence). This CDR3 comprises 14 residues. V was shortened by 2 bases and J by 1 base, with 8 bases between the two germline ends. The CDR3 region is CASSLWGSQETQYF. The CDR3 bases are TGTGCCAGCAGCTTATGGGGCAGCCAAGAGACCCAGTACTTC.

This clone was found a few times. V gene TRBV5-1 combines with J gene TRBJ2-5; D is uncertain. Germline V gene data show CDR1 as SGHRS and CDR2 as YFSETQ. V was shortened by 1 base and J by 4 bases, with 8 bases between the two germline ends. This CDR3 has 13 amino acids. The CDR3 nucleotides read TGCGCCAGCAGCTTGACCTTCGGAGAGACCCAGTACTTC. Translation: CASSLTFGETQYF.

The chain carries TRBV5-1 and TRBJ1-2; TRBD1 matches 9 bases. The CDR3 length is 14 residues. Germline V gene sequence: CDR1 SGHRS, CDR2 YFSETQ. The V segment lost 4 bases and the J segment 7 bases; nucleotides outside the gene matches: 8. This chain's CDR3 is CASSPGQGGAGYTF. The CDR3 DNA reads TGCGCCAGCAGCCCGGGACAGGGCGGAGCTGGCTACACCTTC. The full variable domain, completed using reference TRBV5-1 and TRBJ1-2, is KAGVTQTPRYLIKTRGQQVTLSCSPISGHRSVSWYQQTPGQGLQFLFEYFSETQRNKGNFPGRFSGRQFSNSRSEMNVSTLELGDSALYLCASSPGQGGAGYTFGSGTRLTVV.

The sample holds many counts of this clone. This sequence joins TRBV14 and TRBJ2-7; the D is unclear. CDR1 and CDR2 from the germline V gene are SGHDN and FVKESK. The CDR3 contains 14 residues. V was trimmed by 1 base and J by 3 bases, leaving 10 bases between them. The CDR3 protein is CASSQAGPIYEQYF. The CDR3 DNA reads as TGTGCCAGCAGCCAAGCAGGTCCAATCTACGAGCAGTACTTC.

This chain uses TRBV11-1 with TRBJ1-1; a possible D gene is TRBD1 (5 bases). This CDR3 is 12 amino acids long. V lost 4 bases and J lost 9, with 12 bases in between. Per germline, CDR1 SGHAT and CDR2 FQDESV (reference sequence). CDR3 bases: TGTGCCAGCAGCTCCGGGACCCCGAAAGCTTTCTTT. The encoded protein is CASSSGTPKAFF.

This sequence joins TRBV27 and TRBJ2-3; D gene unclear. V gave up 6 bases and J gave up 0 bases, with 10 bases separating them. The germline CDR1 and CDR2 sequences are MNHEY and SMNVEV (reference sequence). The CDR3 length is 14 residues. The CDR3: CASRELFSTDTQYF. In nucleotides, the CDR3 is TGTGCCAGCAGAGAGCTTTTTAGCACAGATACGCAGTATTTT.

This clone was seen a few times. The CDR3 nucleotides are TGTGCCAGCAGTTTAGTTTGGAGCGGGAGTCGTAATGAGCAGTTCTTC. It translates to CASSLVWSGSRNEQFF. The chain carries TRBV27 and TRBJ2-1; 8 nucleotides match TRBD2. Germline V CDR1 and CDR2: MNHEY, SMNVEV (reference sequence). CDR3 length: 16 residues. V lost 2 bases, J lost 7 bases, and 10 bases stayed unmatched.

This clone turned up a few times. One end of the junction fails to match germline, which may point to a read error. Within the sample, other DNA sequences also encode this same CDR3. The chain is built from TRBV20-1 and TRBJ2-3; a weak D match, TRBD2 (6 bases). The CDR3 has 11 amino acids. Germline V gives CDR1 DFQATT, CDR2 SNEGSKA (reference sequence). For the CDR3, the DNA is TGCAGTGCAAGAGGAGGGGATACGCAGTATTTT. Translating gives CSARGGDTQYF.